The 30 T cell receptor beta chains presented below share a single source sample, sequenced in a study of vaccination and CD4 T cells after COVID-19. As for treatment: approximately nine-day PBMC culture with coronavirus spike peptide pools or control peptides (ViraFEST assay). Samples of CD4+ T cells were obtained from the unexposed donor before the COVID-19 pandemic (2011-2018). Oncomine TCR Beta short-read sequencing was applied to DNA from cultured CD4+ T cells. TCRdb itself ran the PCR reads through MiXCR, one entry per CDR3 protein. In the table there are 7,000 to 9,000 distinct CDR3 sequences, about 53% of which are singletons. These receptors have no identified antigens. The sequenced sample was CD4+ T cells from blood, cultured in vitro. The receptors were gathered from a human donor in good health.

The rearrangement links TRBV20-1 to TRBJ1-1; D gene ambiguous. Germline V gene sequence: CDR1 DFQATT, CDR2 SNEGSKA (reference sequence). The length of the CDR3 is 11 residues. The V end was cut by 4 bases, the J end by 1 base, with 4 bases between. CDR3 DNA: TGCAGTGCTAACGGGAACACTGAAGCTTTCTTT. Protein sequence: CSANGNTEAFF.

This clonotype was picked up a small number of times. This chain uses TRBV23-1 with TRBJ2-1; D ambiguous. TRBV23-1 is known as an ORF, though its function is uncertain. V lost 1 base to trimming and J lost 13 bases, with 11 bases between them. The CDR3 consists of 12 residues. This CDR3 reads CASSQWVVLQFF. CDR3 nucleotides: TGCGCCAGCAGTCAATGGGTGGTCCTTCAGTTCTTC.

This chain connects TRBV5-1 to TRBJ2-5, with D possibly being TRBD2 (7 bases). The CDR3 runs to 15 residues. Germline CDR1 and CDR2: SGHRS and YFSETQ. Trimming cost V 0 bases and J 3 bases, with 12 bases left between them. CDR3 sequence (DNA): TGCGCCAGCAGCTTGGCCGGGGGGCCGGAAGAGACCCAGTACTTC. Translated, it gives CASSLAGGPEETQYF.

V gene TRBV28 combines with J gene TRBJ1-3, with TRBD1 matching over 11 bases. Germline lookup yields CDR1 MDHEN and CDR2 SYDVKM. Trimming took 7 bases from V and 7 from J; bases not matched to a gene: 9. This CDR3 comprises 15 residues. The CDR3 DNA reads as TGTGCCAGCACCCCGCGAGGGACAGGGGGTAACACCATATATTTT. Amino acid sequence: CASTPRGTGGNTIYF.

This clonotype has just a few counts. The CDR3 loop is CASSLGAGAETQYF. CDR3 nucleotides: TGTGCCAGCAGCCTCGGGGCAGGGGCAGAGACCCAGTACTTC. The chain has TRBV7-2 and TRBJ2-5; a weak D match, TRBD1 (6 bases). The germline V gene has CDR1 SGHTA and CDR2 FQGNSA. Deletions cut 5 bases from V and 4 bases from J, with 14 bases between. The CDR3 runs 14 residues.

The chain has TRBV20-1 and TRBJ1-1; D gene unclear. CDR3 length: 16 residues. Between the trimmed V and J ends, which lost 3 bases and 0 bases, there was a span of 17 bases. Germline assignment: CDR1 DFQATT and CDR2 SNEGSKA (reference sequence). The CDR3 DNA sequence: TGCAGTGCTAGTAGAGGGCGTTCGTTAGTGAACACTGAAGCTTTCTTT. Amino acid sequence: CSASRGRSLVNTEAFF.

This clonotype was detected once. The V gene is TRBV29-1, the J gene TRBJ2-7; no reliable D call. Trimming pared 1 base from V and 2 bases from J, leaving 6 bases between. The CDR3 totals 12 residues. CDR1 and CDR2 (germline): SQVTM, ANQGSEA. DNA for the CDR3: TGCAGCGTTGAAGGCAAAACCTACGAGCAGTACTTC. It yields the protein CSVEGKTYEQYF.

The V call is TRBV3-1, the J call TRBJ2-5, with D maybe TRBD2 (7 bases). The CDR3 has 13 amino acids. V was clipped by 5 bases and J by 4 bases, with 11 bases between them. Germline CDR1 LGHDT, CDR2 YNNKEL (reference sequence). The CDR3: CASSRGGVETQYF. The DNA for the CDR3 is TGTGCCAGCAGCAGGGGGGGCGTAGAGACCCAGTACTTC.

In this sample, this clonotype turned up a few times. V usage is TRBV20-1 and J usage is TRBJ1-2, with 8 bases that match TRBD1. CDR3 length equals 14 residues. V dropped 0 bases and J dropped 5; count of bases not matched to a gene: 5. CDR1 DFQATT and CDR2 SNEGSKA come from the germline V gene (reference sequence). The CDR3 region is CSARDPDRGYGYTF. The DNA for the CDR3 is TGCAGTGCTAGAGATCCAGACAGGGGTTATGGCTACACCTTC.

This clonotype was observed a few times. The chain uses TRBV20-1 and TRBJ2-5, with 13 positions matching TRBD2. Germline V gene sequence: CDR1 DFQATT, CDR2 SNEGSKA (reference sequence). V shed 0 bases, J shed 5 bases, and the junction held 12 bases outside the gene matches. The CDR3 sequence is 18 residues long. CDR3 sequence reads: CSARDLETSGRRWETQYF. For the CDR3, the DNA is TGCAGTGCTAGAGATTTGGAGACTAGCGGGAGGAGGTGGGAGACCCAGTACTTC.

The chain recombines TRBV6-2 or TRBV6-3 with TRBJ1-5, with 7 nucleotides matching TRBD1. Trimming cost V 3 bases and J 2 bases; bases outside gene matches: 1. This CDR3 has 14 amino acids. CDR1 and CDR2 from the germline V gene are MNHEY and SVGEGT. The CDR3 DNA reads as TGTGCCAGCAGTTATACAGGGGGCAATCAGCCCCAGCATTTT. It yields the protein CASSYTGGNQPQHF.

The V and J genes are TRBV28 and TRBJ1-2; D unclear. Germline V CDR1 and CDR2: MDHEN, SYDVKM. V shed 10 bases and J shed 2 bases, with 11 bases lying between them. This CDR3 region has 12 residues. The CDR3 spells CATSGRNYGYTF. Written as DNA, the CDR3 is TGTGCCACCTCCGGGCGGAACTATGGCTACACCTTC.

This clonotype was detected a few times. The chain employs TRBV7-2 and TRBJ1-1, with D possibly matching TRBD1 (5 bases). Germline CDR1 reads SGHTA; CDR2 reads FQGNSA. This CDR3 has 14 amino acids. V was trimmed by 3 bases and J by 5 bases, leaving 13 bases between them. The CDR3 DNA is TGTGCCAGCAGCTTGCGGGGGTTCGGGACTGAAGCTTTCTTT. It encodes CASSLRGFGTEAFF.

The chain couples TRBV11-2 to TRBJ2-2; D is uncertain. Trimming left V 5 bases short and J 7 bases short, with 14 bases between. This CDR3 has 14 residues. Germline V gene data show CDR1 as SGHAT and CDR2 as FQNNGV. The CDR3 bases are TGTGCCAGCAGCCTCAAGGGTGCTAGCGGGGAGCTGTTTTTT. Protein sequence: CASSLKGASGELFF.

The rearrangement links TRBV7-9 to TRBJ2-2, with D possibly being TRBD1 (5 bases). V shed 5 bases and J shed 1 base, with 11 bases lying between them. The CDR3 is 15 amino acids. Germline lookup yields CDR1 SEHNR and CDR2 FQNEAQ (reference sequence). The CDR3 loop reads CASSPQGWNTGELFF. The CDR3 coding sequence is TGTGCCAGCAGCCCCCAGGGCTGGAACACCGGGGAGCTGTTTTTT.

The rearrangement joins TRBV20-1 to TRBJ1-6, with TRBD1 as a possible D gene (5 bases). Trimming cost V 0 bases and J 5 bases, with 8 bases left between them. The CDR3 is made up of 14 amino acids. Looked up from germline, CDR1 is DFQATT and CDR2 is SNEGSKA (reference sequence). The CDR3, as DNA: TGCAGTGCTAGAGACAGGGCTCATAATTCACCCCTCCACTTT. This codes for CSARDRAHNSPLHF.

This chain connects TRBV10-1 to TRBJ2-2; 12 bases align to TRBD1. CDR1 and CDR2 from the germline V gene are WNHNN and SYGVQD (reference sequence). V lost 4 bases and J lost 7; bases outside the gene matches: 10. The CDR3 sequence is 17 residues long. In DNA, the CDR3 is TGCGCCAGCAGTGCGATGGGACAGGGGGCCGTCGGCGGGGAGCTGTTTTTT. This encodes CASSAMGQGAVGGELFF.

The CDR3 coding sequence is TGTGCCAGCAGTGAGCGTGGTGAGCAGTTCTTC. Residues: CASSERGEQFF. V gene TRBV2 combines with J gene TRBJ2-1; D is uncertain. Germline CDR1 and CDR2: SNHLY and FYNNEI. The CDR3 length is 11 residues. V was pared by 3 bases and J by 9 bases, with 6 bases between.

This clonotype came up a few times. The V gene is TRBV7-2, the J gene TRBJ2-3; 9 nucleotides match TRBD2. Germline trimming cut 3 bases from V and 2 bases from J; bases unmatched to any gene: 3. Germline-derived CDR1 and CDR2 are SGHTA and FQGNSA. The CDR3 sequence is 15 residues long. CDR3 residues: CASSLSGGFTDTQYF. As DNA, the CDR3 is TGTGCCAGCAGCTTGAGCGGGGGGTTCACAGATACGCAGTATTTT. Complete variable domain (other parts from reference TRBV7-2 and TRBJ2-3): GAGVSQSPSNKVTEKGKDVELRCDPISGHTALYWYRQSLGQGLEFLIYFQGNSAPDKSGLPSDRFSAERTGGSVSTLTIQRTQQEDSAVYLCASSLSGGFTDTQYFGPGTRLTVL.

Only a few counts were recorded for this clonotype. The CDR3 DNA sequence: TGTGCCAGCAGTCAGGGGGAAACAGATACGCAGTATTTT. Translated, it gives CASSQGETDTQYF. The chain links TRBV6-4 to TRBJ2-3, with TRBD1 identical over 7 bases. CDR1 is MRHNA, CDR2 SNTAGT, per germline. The CDR3 contains 13 residues. V lost 5 bases and J lost 3; bases outside the gene matches: 2.

The CDR3 loop is CASSYELGQGTLAKNIQYF. CDR3 in DNA: TGTGCCAGCAGTTACGAACTAGGACAGGGAACCCTAGCCAAAAACATTCAGTACTTC. V gene TRBV6-2 or TRBV6-3 combines with J gene TRBJ2-4, with 8 bases aligning to TRBD1. The germline V gene has CDR1 MNHEY and CDR2 SVGEGT. This CDR3 contains 19 residues. Trimming cost V 2 bases and J 0 bases; bases outside gene matches: 12.

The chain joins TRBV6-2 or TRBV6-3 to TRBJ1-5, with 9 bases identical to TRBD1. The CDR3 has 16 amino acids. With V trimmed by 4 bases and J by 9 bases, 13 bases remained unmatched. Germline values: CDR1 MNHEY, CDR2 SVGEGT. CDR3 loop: CASSFPSRDRDGPQHF. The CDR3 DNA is TGTGCCAGCAGTTTTCCCTCGCGGGACAGGGATGGGCCCCAGCATTTT.

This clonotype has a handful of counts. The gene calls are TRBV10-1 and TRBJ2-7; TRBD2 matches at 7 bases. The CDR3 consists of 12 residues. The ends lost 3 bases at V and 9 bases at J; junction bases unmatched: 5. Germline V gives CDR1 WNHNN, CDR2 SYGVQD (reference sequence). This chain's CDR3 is CASSESGVVQYF. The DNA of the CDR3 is TGCGCCAGCAGTGAAAGCGGGGTGGTGCAGTACTTC.

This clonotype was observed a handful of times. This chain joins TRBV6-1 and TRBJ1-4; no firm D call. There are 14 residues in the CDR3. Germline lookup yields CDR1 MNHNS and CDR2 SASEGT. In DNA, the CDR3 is TGTGCGACTACACGGGAAGCAACTAATGAAAAACTGTTTTTT. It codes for CATTREATNEKLFF.

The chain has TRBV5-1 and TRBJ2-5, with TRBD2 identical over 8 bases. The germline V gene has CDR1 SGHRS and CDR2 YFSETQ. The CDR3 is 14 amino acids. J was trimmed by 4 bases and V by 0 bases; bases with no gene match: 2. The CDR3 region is CASSLAGRAETQYF. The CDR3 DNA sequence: TGCGCCAGCAGCTTGGCCGGGAGGGCAGAGACCCAGTACTTC.

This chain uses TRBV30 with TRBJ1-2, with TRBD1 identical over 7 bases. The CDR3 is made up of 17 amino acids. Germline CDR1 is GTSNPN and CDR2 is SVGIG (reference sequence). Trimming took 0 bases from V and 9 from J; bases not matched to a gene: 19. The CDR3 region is CAWSVRYDRANPYSYTF. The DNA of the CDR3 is TGTGCCTGGAGTGTAAGATACGACAGGGCGAACCCTTATAGCTACACCTTC.

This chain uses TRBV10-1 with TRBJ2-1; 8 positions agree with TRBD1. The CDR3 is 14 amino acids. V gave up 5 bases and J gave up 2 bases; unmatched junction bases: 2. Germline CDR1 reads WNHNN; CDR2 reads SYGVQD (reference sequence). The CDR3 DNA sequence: TGCGCCAGCAGTAAGGGACAGGCCTACAATGAGCAGTTCTTC. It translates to CASSKGQAYNEQFF.

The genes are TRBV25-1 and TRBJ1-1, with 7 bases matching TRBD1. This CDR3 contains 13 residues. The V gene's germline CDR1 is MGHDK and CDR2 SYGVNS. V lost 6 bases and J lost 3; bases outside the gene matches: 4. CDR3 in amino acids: CASRLTGDTEAFF. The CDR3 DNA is TGTGCCAGCAGGTTAACAGGGGACACTGAAGCTTTCTTT. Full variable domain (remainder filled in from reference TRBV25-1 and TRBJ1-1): EADIYQTPRYLVIGTGKKITLECSQTMGHDKMYWYQQDPGMELHLIHYSYGVNSTEKGDLSSESTVSRIRTEHFPLTLESARPSHTSQYLCASRLTGDTEAFFGQGTRLTVV.

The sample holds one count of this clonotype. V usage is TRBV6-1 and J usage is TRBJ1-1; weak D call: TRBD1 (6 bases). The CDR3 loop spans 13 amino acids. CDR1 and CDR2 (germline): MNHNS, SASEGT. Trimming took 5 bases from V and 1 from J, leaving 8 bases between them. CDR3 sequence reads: CASSRGKNTEAFF. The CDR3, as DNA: TGTGCCAGCAGTAGGGGGAAGAACACTGAAGCTTTCTTT.

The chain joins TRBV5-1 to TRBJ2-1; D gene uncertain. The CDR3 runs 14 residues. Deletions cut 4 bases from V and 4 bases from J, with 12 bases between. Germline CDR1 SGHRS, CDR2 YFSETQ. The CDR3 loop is CASSNPPRYNEQFF. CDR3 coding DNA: TGCGCCAGCAGCAACCCCCCCAGATACAATGAGCAGTTCTTC.